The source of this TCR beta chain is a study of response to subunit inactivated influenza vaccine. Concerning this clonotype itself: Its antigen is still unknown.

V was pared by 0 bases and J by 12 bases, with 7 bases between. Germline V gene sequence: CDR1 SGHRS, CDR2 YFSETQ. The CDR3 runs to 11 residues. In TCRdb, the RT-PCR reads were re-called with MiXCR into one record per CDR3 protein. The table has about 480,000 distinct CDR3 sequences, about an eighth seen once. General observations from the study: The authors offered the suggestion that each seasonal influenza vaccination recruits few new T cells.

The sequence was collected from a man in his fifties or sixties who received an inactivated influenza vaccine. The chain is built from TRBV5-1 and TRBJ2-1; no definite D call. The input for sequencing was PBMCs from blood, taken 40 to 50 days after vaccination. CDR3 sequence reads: CASSLDRGQFF. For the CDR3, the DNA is TGCGCCAGCAGCTTGGACCGCGGGCAGTTCTTC.